This entry concerns a single T cell receptor beta chain. The antigen remains unidentified. Some clones are missing from TCRdb's copy, which holds only in-frame ones; the method was immunoSEQ multiplex PCR. This table holds about 68,000 clones, 85% found once. These data originate in a study of OX40 agonist ivuxolimab in advanced cancers. Points from the study as a whole: Dosing at 0.1 to 3.0 mg/kg was accompanied by clonal expansion of CD4+ and CD8+ blood T cells by week 6.

Germline CDR1 reads SGHKS; CDR2 reads YYEKEE (reference sequence). V was pared by 2 bases and J by 11 bases, with 14 bases between. The CDR3 sequence is 13 residues long. The clonotype comes from an adult with an advanced solid tumor such as melanoma, head and neck, liver or kidney cancer. The sample in question was CD4+ or CD8+ T cells sorted from blood, obtained in a trial of the OX40 agonist ivuxolimab. J is TRBJ1-5 and V is TRBV5-5, with D perhaps TRBD1 (6 bases). The CDR3: CASSLGGRGAQHF. Written as DNA, the CDR3 is TGTGCCAGCAGCTTAGGGGGACGGGGAGCCCAGCATTTT.